This T cell receptor beta chain was recorded in a study of OX40 agonist ivuxolimab in advanced cancers. Patients were ruled out by autoimmune disease history or systemic immunosuppression. This CDR3 comprises 14 residues. The germline V and J ends were trimmed by 3 bases and 4 bases, with 11 bases remaining between them. The V gene's germline CDR1 is SGDLS and CDR2 YYNGEE. Data came from immunoSEQ multiplex PCR; TCRdb stores just in-frame clones and leaves some out. The sample yields tens of thousands of clones, 80% to 95% seen once. The chain combines TRBV9 with TRBJ2-1, with D possibly TRBD2 on 6 matching bases. The sequencing here drew on CD4+ or CD8+ T cells sorted from blood, taken in a trial of the OX40 agonist ivuxolimab. This receptor was taken from an adult with an advanced solid tumor such as melanoma, head and neck, liver or kidney cancer. The CDR3 loop reads CASSAGGKYNEQFF. The CDR3 DNA is TGTGCCAGCAGCGCCGGGGGAAAGTACAATGAGCAGTTCTTC.